This T cell receptor beta chain came from a study of cytomegalovirus exposure and HLA in healthy donors. Comment on this clone: Antigen: not known. The sample contains more than one DNA sequence encoding this CDR3.

The CDR3 length is 13 residues. V gave up 2 bases and J gave up 5 bases, with 10 bases separating them. Germline loops: CDR1 SGDLS, CDR2 YYNGEE. Regarding the study as a whole: Follow-up analysis found HLA locus-dependent TCR association rates, highest for DRB1 and lowest for HLA-C. Sequencing likely produced, as an artifact, a cluster of highly shared sequence variants.

PCR amplification relied on 60 Vbeta primers (plus 13 Jbeta primers). Authors' data handling: Later work found roughly 80 million unique TCR beta chains, with some 11 million shared. Only in-frame clones appear in the TCRdb table, and some are missing; sequencing was by immunoSEQ multiplex PCR. V and J calls plus clone size are reproduced from that table; the DNA served to infer D and trimming. Of 190,000 or so clones in the sample, about four fifths were seen once. The TCR sequence derives from a girl aged 5-17 years in good health and CMV-seropositive. V and J are TRBV9 and TRBJ2-5, with D possibly being TRBD2 (7 bases). What was sequenced was PBMCs. This CDR3 reads CASSVRGGETQYF. CDR3 bases: TGTGCCAGCAGCGTCAGGGGAGGGGAGACCCAGTACTTC. Combining the CDR3 with reference TRBV9 and TRBJ2-5 gives the whole variable domain DSGVTQTPKHLITATGQRVTLRCSPRSGDLSVYWYQQSLDQGLQFLIQYYNGEERAKGNILERFSAQQFPDLHSELNLSSLELGDSALYFCASSVRGGETQYFGPGTRLLVL.